These T cell receptor beta chains were read from a single sample in a study of T cells after yellow fever vaccination. TCRdb itself ran the 5' RACE reads through MiXCR, one entry per CDR3 protein. The repertoire holds about 550,000 distinct CDR3 sequences, with 15% to 20% as singletons. The material was PBMCs, obtained 15 days after the yellow fever booster vaccination. Receptors originate from a young man who received the YFV17D yellow fever vaccine. Each CDR3 is given with its conserved first and last residue. Each record gives: V gene, D gene, J gene, clone size, CDR3 DNA, CDR3 protein. The D gene is left open where the match is weak. Rows may omit the clone size; those that give it use once, few, many or a size class.

v_call: TRBV2
d_call: -
j_call: TRBJ2-3
clone_size: -
cdr3_nt: TGTGCCAGCAGTATCACTTCCACAGATACGCAGTATTTT
cdr3_aa: CASSITSTDTQYF

v_call: TRBV3-1
d_call: -
j_call: TRBJ1-6
clone_size: few
cdr3_nt: TGTGCCAGCAGCCAAGGACGAAATTCACCCCTCCACTTT
cdr3_aa: CASSQGRNSPLHF

v_call: TRBV30
d_call: TRBD2
j_call: TRBJ2-1
clone_size: many
cdr3_nt: TGTGCCTGTACCGGACTAGCGGGGACCTACAATGAGCAGTTCTTC
cdr3_aa: CACTGLAGTYNEQFF

v_call: TRBV7-2
d_call: -
j_call: TRBJ1-2
clone_size: -
cdr3_nt: TGTGCCAGCAGCTCACGGGACCTACTCGGGGGCTACACCTTC
cdr3_aa: CASSSRDLLGGYTF

v_call: TRBV5-5
d_call: -
j_call: TRBJ2-2
clone_size: -
cdr3_nt: TGTGCCAGCAGCTTAAGAAGGGACACCGGGGAGCTGTTTTTT
cdr3_aa: CASSLRRDTGELFF

v_call: TRBV6-1
d_call: TRBD2
j_call: TRBJ2-7
clone_size: -
cdr3_nt: TGTGCCAGCACCCCAGCGGGAGTGTCCTACGAGCAGTACTTC
cdr3_aa: CASTPAGVSYEQYF

v_call: TRBV3-1
d_call: TRBD1
j_call: TRBJ2-7
clone_size: many
cdr3_nt: TGTGCCAGCAGCCGGGACAGGGGTCGTGAGCAGTACTTC
cdr3_aa: CASSRDRGREQYF

v_call: TRBV20-1
d_call: -
j_call: TRBJ2-5
clone_size: -
cdr3_nt: TGCAGTGCTAGAGATCGGGCTGAGGAGACCCAGTACTTC
cdr3_aa: CSARDRAEETQYF

v_call: TRBV6-1
d_call: -
j_call: TRBJ2-7
clone_size: -
cdr3_nt: TGTGCCAGCAGTAGGGACGCTGGGTACGAGCAGTACTTC
cdr3_aa: CASSRDAGYEQYF

v_call: TRBV24-1
d_call: TRBD2
j_call: TRBJ2-2
clone_size: few
cdr3_nt: TGTGCCACCAGTGATCCACAACTAGCGACGAACACCGGGGAGCTGTTTTTT
cdr3_aa: CATSDPQLATNTGELFF

v_call: TRBV27
d_call: TRBD2
j_call: TRBJ2-7
clone_size: few
cdr3_nt: TGTGCCAGCAGTCAGGGACTAGCGTTACCCGGAGGCCTCGAGCAGTACTTC
cdr3_aa: CASSQGLALPGGLEQYF

v_call: TRBV7-2
d_call: -
j_call: TRBJ2-7
clone_size: -
cdr3_nt: TGTGCCAGCAGTTTGAGGTTTGACCTTTCCTACGAGCAGTACTTC
cdr3_aa: CASSLRFDLSYEQYF

v_call: TRBV20-1
d_call: TRBD1
j_call: TRBJ2-5
clone_size: -
cdr3_nt: TGCAGTGCTACAGGGGGCGGTTCAGAGACCCAGTACTTC
cdr3_aa: CSATGGGSETQYF

v_call: TRBV20-1
d_call: -
j_call: TRBJ1-5
clone_size: -
cdr3_nt: TGCAGTGCTAGAGATTGGGCCAGGTTACAGCATTTT
cdr3_aa: CSARDWARLQHF

v_call: TRBV5-4
d_call: -
j_call: TRBJ2-7
clone_size: -
cdr3_nt: TGTGCCAGCACGATCGACAGCGGGCGCTACGAGCAGTACTTC
cdr3_aa: CASTIDSGRYEQYF

v_call: TRBV28
d_call: -
j_call: TRBJ1-1
clone_size: -
cdr3_nt: TGTGCCAGCGTTATACGGGGAAGCGCTGAAGCTTTCTTT
cdr3_aa: CASVIRGSAEAFF

v_call: TRBV11-2
d_call: TRBD2
j_call: TRBJ2-3
clone_size: -
cdr3_nt: TGTGCCAGCAGATGGGCGGGAGGGCCCGATAGCACAGATACGCAGTATTTT
cdr3_aa: CASRWAGGPDSTDTQYF